This paragraph covers one T cell receptor (beta chain) sequence. Its antigen is not known. Only in-frame clones appear in the TCRdb table, and some are missing; sequencing was by immunoSEQ multiplex PCR. The sample contains nearly 85,000 clones, roughly three quarters of which appear only once. Trimming pared 0 bases from V and 10 bases from J, leaving 13 bases between. Germline CDR1 reads SGHTA; CDR2 reads FQGNSA. The CDR3 has 15 amino acids. The data derive from a study of cytotoxic CD8 clonotypes in ibrutinib-treated CLL. In the study overall: Among patients, some 24 responded partially and 2 completely; approximately 14 then stayed remitted and around 12 progressed after median 68 months.

General study findings and limits: Ibrutinib response saw clonality rise, and progression saw it return toward baseline. Measured clonality at baseline was greater than in age-matched healthy donors and tracked with circulating CD8+ T-cell counts. Public clonotypes occurred uncommonly; on treatment, they contracted or remained stable.

This TCR derives from a human donor with chronic lymphocytic leukemia. This chain uses TRBV7-2 with TRBJ1-6; perhaps TRBD1 as D (5 bases). The input for sequencing was PBMCs, taken after 12 months of ibrutinib treatment. CDR3 in amino acids: CASSLAAGWGSPLHF. In DNA, the CDR3 is TGTGCCAGCAGCTTAGCTGCCGGTTGGGGGTCACCCCTCCACTTT.